This T cell receptor beta chain was identified in a study of blood T cell repertoires in COVID-19. On the study more broadly: COVID-19 samples, acute and convalescent, were from the United States, Italy and Spain.

This clone has only one observation. Per the original methods: Reference gene primer amplification in the assay estimated nucleated cell counts. The data were produced by immunoSEQ multiplex PCR, yet TCRdb's version contains in-frame clones alone and is incomplete. V and J calls and clone size follow that table, whereas D and trimming were derived from the DNA. The repertoire holds 95,000 to 150,000 clones, with more than 75% as singletons. Germline CDR1 reads GTSNPN; CDR2 reads SVGIG (reference sequence). Trimming removed 4 bases at V and 0 bases at J, with 13 bases between. The CDR3 is 15 amino acids.

This chain connects TRBV30 to TRBJ1-3, with D maybe TRBD1 (6 bases). The sequenced sample consisted of peripheral blood. The TCR sequence derives from a woman between 65 and 79 years old with acute or convalescent COVID-19. The CDR3 DNA follows: TGTGCCTGGACTCAGGGAGGGGGCTCTGGAAACACCATATATTTT. Its protein product is CAWTQGGGSGNTIYF.